This TCR beta chain was identified in a study of yellow fever vaccine responses in identical twins. Study results and limitations: Twins showed a vaccine T cell response that reportedly seemed partly convergent, partly personalized.

A word on this clonotype: Its antigen is undetermined.

From the RT-PCR reads, TCRdb called clonotypes with MiXCR, one entry per CDR3 protein. The sample holds about 1,300 distinct CDR3 sequences, around 6% seen once. The specimen was T cells from blood (PBMCs), unsorted or a sorted subset (not recorded which), collected before or after yellow fever vaccination (not recorded which). The TCR sequence derives from a woman aged 18-29 years who received the yellow fever vaccine.

CDR3 region: CASSLGQEAYEQYF. The DNA for the CDR3 is TGTGCCAGCAGCTTAGGGCAGGAAGCCTACGAGCAGTACTTC. This chain joins TRBV13 and TRBJ2-7; no firm D call. Trimming stripped 0 bases from V and 2 bases from J, with 8 bases between. The germline gives CDR1 PRHDT, CDR2 FYEKMQ (reference sequence). There are 14 residues in the CDR3.